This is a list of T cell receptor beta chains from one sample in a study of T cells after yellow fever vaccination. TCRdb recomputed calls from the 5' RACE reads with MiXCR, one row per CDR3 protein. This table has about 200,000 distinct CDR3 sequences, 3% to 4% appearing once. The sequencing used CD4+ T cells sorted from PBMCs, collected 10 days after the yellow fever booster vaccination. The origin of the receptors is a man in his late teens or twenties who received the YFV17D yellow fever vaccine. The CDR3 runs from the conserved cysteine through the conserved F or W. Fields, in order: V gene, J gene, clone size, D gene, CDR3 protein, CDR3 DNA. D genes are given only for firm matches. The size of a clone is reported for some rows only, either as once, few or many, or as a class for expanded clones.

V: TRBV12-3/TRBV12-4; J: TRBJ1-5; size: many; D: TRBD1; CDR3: CASSLGDRYNQPQHF; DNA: TGTGCCAGCAGTTTAGGGGACAGGTATAATCAGCCCCAGCATTTT
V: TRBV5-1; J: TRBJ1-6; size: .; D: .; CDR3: CASSLDTSSYNSPLHF; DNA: TGCGCCAGCAGCTTGGATACTTCCTCCTATAATTCACCCCTCCACTTT
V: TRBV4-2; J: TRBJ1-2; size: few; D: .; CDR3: CASSPVGWSENYGYTF; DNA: TGTGCCAGCAGCCCAGTGGGGTGGTCGGAGAACTATGGCTACACCTTC
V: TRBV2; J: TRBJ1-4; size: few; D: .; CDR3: CASSEPSPGSEKLFF; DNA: TGTGCCAGCAGTGAACCGAGTCCCGGTAGCGAAAAACTGTTTTTT
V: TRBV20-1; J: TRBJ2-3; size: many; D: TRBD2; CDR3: CSASGAGATDTQYF; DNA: TGCAGTGCTAGCGGAGCGGGGGCGACAGATACGCAGTATTTT
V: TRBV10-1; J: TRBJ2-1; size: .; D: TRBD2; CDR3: CASSDPSGGVSYYNEQFF; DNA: TGCGCCAGCAGTGACCCCAGCGGGGGGGTCTCCTACTACAATGAGCAGTTCTTC
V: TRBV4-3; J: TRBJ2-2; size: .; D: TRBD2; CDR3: CASSQDGGGLAGPGELFF; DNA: TGCGCCAGCAGCCAAGATGGGGGGGGGCTAGCGGGCCCCGGGGAGCTGTTTTTT
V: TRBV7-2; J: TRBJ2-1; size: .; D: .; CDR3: CASSHSQGYNEQFF; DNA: TGTGCCAGCAGCCACTCGCAGGGATACAATGAGCAGTTCTTC
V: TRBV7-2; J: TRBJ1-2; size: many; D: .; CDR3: CASTPLWGGDGYTF; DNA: TGTGCCAGCACCCCCCTATGGGGGGGCGATGGCTACACCTTC
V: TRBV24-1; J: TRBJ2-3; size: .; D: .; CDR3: CATSGPLVGDTQYF; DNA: TGTGCCACCAGTGGCCCCCTCGTAGGGGATACGCAGTATTTT
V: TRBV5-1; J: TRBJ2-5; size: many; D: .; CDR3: CASSLVGPGETQYF; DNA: TGCGCCAGCAGCTTGGTGGGTCCAGGGGAGACCCAGTACTTC
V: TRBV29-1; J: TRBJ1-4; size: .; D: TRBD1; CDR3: CSVVTGDEKLFF; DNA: TGCAGCGTTGTAACAGGGGATGAAAAACTGTTTTTT
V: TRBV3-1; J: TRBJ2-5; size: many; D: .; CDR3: CASSPPPYRDQETQYF; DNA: TGTGCCAGCAGCCCGCCCCCCTACAGGGATCAGGAGACCCAGTACTTC
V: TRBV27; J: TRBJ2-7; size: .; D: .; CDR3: CASSLRTTYEQYF; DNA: TGTGCCAGCAGTTTAAGGACTACGTACGAGCAGTACTTC
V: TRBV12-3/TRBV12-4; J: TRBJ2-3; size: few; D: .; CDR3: CASSSPDVTTQYF; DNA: TGTGCCAGCAGTTCCCCCGATGTCACTACGCAGTATTTT
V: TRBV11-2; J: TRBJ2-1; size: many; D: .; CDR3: CASSLDFEQFF; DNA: TGTGCCAGCAGCTTAGACTTTGAGCAGTTCTTC
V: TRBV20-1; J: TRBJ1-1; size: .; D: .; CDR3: CSARRGGRAFF; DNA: TGCAGTGCCCGACGGGGGGGCCGCGCTTTCTTT
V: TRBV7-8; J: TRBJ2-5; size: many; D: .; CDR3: CASSPGASSSGETQYF; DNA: TGTGCCAGCAGCCCAGGGGCCTCCTCATCGGGCGAGACCCAGTACTTC
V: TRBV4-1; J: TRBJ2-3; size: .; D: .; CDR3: CASSQVGLSTDTQYF; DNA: TGCGCCAGCAGCCAAGTAGGCCTCAGCACAGATACGCAGTATTTT
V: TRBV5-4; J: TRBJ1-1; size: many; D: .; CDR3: CASSSLGREAFF; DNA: TGTGCCAGCAGCTCGTTAGGCAGAGAAGCTTTCTTT
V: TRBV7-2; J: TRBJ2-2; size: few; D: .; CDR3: CASSPPGHPNTGELFF; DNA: TGTGCCAGCAGCCCACCGGGACACCCTAACACCGGGGAGCTGTTTTTT
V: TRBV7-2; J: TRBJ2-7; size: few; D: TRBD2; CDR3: CASSLLGGGDQQYF; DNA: TGTGCCAGCAGCTTACTTGGCGGGGGGGACCAGCAGTACTTC
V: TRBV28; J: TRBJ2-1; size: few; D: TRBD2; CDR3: CASSLSASGGNEQFF; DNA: TGTGCCAGCAGTTTATCGGCTAGCGGGGGCAATGAGCAGTTCTTC
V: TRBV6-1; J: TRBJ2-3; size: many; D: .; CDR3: CASSRLTDTQYF; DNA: TGTGCCAGCAGTCGACTCACAGATACGCAGTATTTT
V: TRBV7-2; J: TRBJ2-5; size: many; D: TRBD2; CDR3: CASSPTSPETQYF; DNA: TGTGCCAGCAGCCCGACTAGCCCCGAGACCCAGTACTTC
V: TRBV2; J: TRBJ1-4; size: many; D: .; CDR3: CASIATNEKLFF; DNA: TGTGCCAGCATTGCAACTAATGAAAAACTGTTTTTT
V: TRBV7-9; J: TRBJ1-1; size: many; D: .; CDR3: CASSSGLSNTEAFF; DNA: TGTGCCAGCAGTTCGGGACTCTCGAACACTGAAGCTTTCTTT
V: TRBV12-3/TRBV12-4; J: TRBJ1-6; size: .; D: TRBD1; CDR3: CASRPDRGNSPLHF; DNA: TGTGCCAGCAGGCCGGACAGGGGGAATTCACCCCTCCACTTT
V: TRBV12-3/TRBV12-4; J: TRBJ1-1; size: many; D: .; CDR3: CASTLGEVNTEAFF; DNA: TGTGCCAGCACGCTAGGGGAGGTGAACACTGAAGCTTTCTTT
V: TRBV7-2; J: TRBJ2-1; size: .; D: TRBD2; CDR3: CASSPPSGGGYNEQFF; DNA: TGTGCCAGCAGCCCTCCCAGCGGGGGTGGCTACAATGAGCAGTTCTTC
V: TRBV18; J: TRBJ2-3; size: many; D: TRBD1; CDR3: CASSLNQGDTDTQYF; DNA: TGTGCCAGCTCACTTAATCAGGGGGACACAGATACGCAGTATTTT